The T cell receptor (beta chain) described here comes from a study of T cells in Graves' hyperthyroidism and ophthalmopathy. The study's findings and limits: Ophthalmopathy was separated from stable hyperthyroidism by a 13 V-J model.

The source material, RNA transcripts, was used to amplify TCR beta CDR3 regions. A first-round RT-PCR of the TCR CDR3 used the HTBI primer set. In TCRdb, the multiplex PCR reads were re-called with MiXCR into one record per CDR3 protein. The table lists 500,000 to 600,000 distinct CDR3 sequences, about 43% of them singletons. Note on this clonotype: The antigen is undetermined.

Germline values: CDR1 LGHDT, CDR2 YNNKEL (reference sequence). The V end lost 4 bases, the J end lost 1 base, and 16 bases lay between the germline ends. The CDR3 is 16 residues long. The chain carries TRBV3-1 and TRBJ1-1; D ambiguous. The TCR comes from a woman younger than 35 with Graves' hyperthyroidism. Input material: peripheral blood or thyroid tissue (not recorded which). CDR3 loop: CASSRITPWQNTEAFF. CDR3 DNA sequence: TGTGCCAGCAGCCGGATTACCCCGTGGCAGAACACTGAAGCTTTCTTT.